One and the same sample provided the 18 T cell receptor beta chains below, sequenced in a study of blood T cell repertoires in COVID-19. Only in-frame clones appear in the TCRdb table, and some are missing; sequencing was by immunoSEQ multiplex PCR. The table lists 120,000 to 150,000 clones, about 86% of them singletons, with roughly 8% in the top ten. Specimen: peripheral blood. These receptors all come from a woman aged 45-65 years with active or convalescent COVID-19.

The V and J genes are TRBV5-1 and TRBJ2-3; 12 bases are shared with TRBD2. CDR1 is SGHRS, CDR2 YFSETQ, per germline. V was clipped by 4 bases and J by 2 bases; unmatched bases: 8. The CDR3 runs 17 residues. CDR3 protein: CASSITTSGRDTDTQYF. The CDR3 nucleotides are TGCGCCAGCAGCATCACGACTAGCGGGAGAGACACAGATACGCAGTATTTT.

A few counts support this clone. The rearrangement uses TRBV6-4 and TRBJ2-2, with D perhaps matching TRBD2 (6 bases). The CDR3 is 14 amino acids. V was shortened by 3 bases and J by 4 bases, with 9 bases between the two germline ends. Germline V lookup: CDR1 MRHNA, CDR2 SNTAGT. The CDR3 sequence: CASSDKGGTGELFF. The CDR3 DNA follows: TGTGCCAGCAGTGATAAGGGAGGCACCGGGGAGCTGTTTTTT.

V gene TRBV30 combines with J gene TRBJ2-7; TRBD2 aligns across 8 bases. The J segment lost 2 bases and the V segment lost 2 bases, leaving 8 bases of the junction unmatched. Per the germline V gene, CDR1 is GTSNPN and CDR2 is SVGIG (reference sequence). This CDR3 comprises 15 residues. As DNA, the CDR3 is TGTGCCTGGAGTCCGCTACTAGCGGAGACCTACGAGCAGTACTTC. It specifies CAWSPLLAETYEQYF.

CDR3 DNA sequence: TGTGCCAGCAGCTTTAGGGGGTCTAAAGAGACCCAGTACTTC. Encoded protein: CASSFRGSKETQYF. The rearrangement uses TRBV7-2 and TRBJ2-5, with D perhaps TRBD1 (6 bases). In germline, CDR1 is SGHTA, CDR2 FQGNSA. CDR3 length: 14 residues. V lost 3 bases, J lost 3 bases, and 11 bases lay in between.

This sequence joins TRBV21-1 and TRBJ1-2; the table's D call, TRBD1, was not checked against the DNA. TRBV21-1 is classified as a pseudogene. CDR3 length equals 15 residues. Here the CDR3 reads CASSGQGDLNYGYTF. The DNA of the CDR3 is TGTGCCAGCAGCGGACAGGGAGATCTTAACTATGGCTACACCTTC.

The V gene is TRBV9, the J gene TRBJ1-1; D not resolved. CDR3 length equals 16 residues. Germline loops: CDR1 SGDLS, CDR2 YYNGEE. With 4 bases removed from V and 2 bases from J, the gap between germline ends came to 18 bases. CDR3: CASSPEAVPLNTEAFF. The CDR3, as DNA: TGTGCCAGCAGCCCCGAGGCCGTGCCGCTCAACACTGAAGCTTTCTTT.

The rearrangement links TRBV27 to TRBJ1-1; TRBD1 is a possible D gene (6 bases). Germline V gene sequence: CDR1 MNHEY, CDR2 SMNVEV (reference sequence). Trimming stripped 5 bases from V and 1 base from J, with 8 bases between. The CDR3 is made up of 13 amino acids. CDR3 sequence (DNA): TGTGCCAGCAGTCTAGGGGGGAACACTGAAGCTTTCTTT. Its protein is CASSLGGNTEAFF.

The DNA of the CDR3 is TGTGCCAGCAGCCCAAGACAGGGGAAGGGAGATGGCTACACCTTC. It encodes CASSPRQGKGDGYTF. V usage is TRBV13 and J usage is TRBJ1-2, with 8 bases that match TRBD1. The CDR3 contains 15 residues. Germline CDR1 and CDR2: PRHDT and FYEKMQ (reference sequence). V dropped 5 bases and J dropped 6; count of bases not matched to a gene: 11.

This clone appeared a single time. V and J are TRBV4-2 and TRBJ2-3; TRBD2 matches 14 bases. The CDR3 is made up of 16 amino acids. V trimming: 3 bases; J trimming: 5 bases; junction bases outside the gene matches: 4. Germline values: CDR1 LGHNA, CDR2 YNFKEQ. The CDR3 nucleotides read TGTGCCAGCAGCCAGACCGGACTAGCGGGAGGAGATACGCAGTATTTT. It is translated as CASSQTGLAGGDTQYF.

The chain has TRBV30 and TRBJ1-2; 11 bases agree with TRBD1. The germline V gene has CDR1 GTSNPN and CDR2 SVGIG (reference sequence). The CDR3 is 15 residues long. Germline trimming cut 0 bases from V and 5 bases from J; bases unmatched to any gene: 5. The CDR3 spells CAWSVDRGLWYGYTF. DNA of the CDR3: TGTGCCTGGAGTGTGGACAGGGGGCTTTGGTATGGCTACACCTTC.

The chain carries TRBV23-1 and TRBJ2-1; 11 nucleotides line up with TRBD2. TRBV23-1 has ORF status, its function being uncertain. J was trimmed by 7 bases and V by 6 bases; bases with no gene match: 8. The CDR3 loop spans 15 amino acids. The DNA of the CDR3 is TGCGCCAGCAGAAAGACTAGCGGGATAGGAAATGAGCAGTTCTTC. It encodes CASRKTSGIGNEQFF.

The rearrangement links TRBV7-9 to TRBJ1-1; no reliable D call. The germline gives CDR1 SEHNR, CDR2 FQNEAQ (reference sequence). Trimming removed 6 bases from V and 2 bases from J, with 10 bases in between. CDR3 length equals 13 residues. CDR3 nucleotides: TGTGCCAGCAGTGCCGAGGGCAACACTGAAGCTTTCTTT. This encodes CASSAEGNTEAFF.

V is TRBV5-5 and J is TRBJ1-1; D is unclear. Trimming pared 0 bases from V and 2 bases from J, leaving 11 bases between. CDR1 is SGHKS and CDR2 is YYEKEE in the germline V gene (reference sequence). The CDR3 extends over 15 amino acids. The CDR3 is CASSLDAGRNTEAFF. CDR3 nucleotides: TGTGCCAGCAGCTTGGATGCAGGCCGAAACACTGAAGCTTTCTTT.

This chain connects TRBV24-1 to TRBJ2-5, with 16 bases that match TRBD2. Germline V gives CDR1 KGHDR, CDR2 SFDVKD. V was clipped by 3 bases and J by 5 bases; unmatched bases: 14. The CDR3 spans 20 residues. In DNA, the CDR3 is TGTGCCACCAGTGATATTGGGACTAGCGGGAGGGCCCCAACAGTGGAGACCCAGTACTTC. Translation gives CATSDIGTSGRAPTVETQYF.

This chain joins TRBV19 and TRBJ2-7; TRBD2 matches 10 bases. This CDR3 spans 15 amino acids. V trimming: 3 bases; J trimming: 0 bases; junction bases outside the gene matches: 2. Germline CDR1 reads LNHDA; CDR2 reads SQIVND (reference sequence). CDR3 coding DNA: TGTGCCAGTAGTATTTCTAGCGGGAGCTCCTACGAGCAGTACTTC. It specifies CASSISSGSSYEQYF.

The CDR3 DNA sequence: TGTGCCAGCAGCTTAGTTTCAGATCAGCCCCAGCATTTT. Translated: CASSLVSDQPQHF. This chain links TRBV7-2 with TRBJ1-5; no clear D. This CDR3 has 13 residues. Trimming pared 1 base from V and 5 bases from J, leaving 6 bases between. Germline CDR1 is SGHTA and CDR2 is FQGNSA.

The V call is TRBV7-9, the J call TRBJ1-6; the D gene is possibly TRBD1 (6 bases). The CDR3 has 17 amino acids. Trimming removed 3 bases at V and 8 bases at J, with 20 bases between. Germline V gene lookup returns CDR1 SEHNR and CDR2 FQNEAQ (reference sequence). The CDR3: CASSLGTGRTRDSPLHF. CDR3 coding DNA: TGTGCCAGCAGCTTGGGTACAGGGAGAACAAGGGATTCACCCCTCCACTTT.

This clone occurred once. CDR3: CASSKGTGNSGANVLTF. The DNA for the CDR3 is TGTGCCAGCAGCAAAGGGACAGGGAACTCTGGGGCCAACGTCCTGACTTTC. This rearrangement joins TRBV9 to TRBJ2-6; 9 positions agree with TRBD1. Germline V gives CDR1 SGDLS, CDR2 YYNGEE. The length of the CDR3 is 17 residues. V lost 4 bases and J lost 0; bases outside the gene matches: 5.